This paragraph covers one TCR beta chain sequence. Its antigen is undetermined. Method: immunoSEQ multiplex PCR; TCRdb's copy keeps in-frame clones and lacks some. The repertoire holds 200,000 or so clones, around 94% seen once, with about 9.4% in the top ten. With 2 bases removed from V and 1 base from J, the gap between germline ends came to 18 bases. This CDR3 has 18 amino acids. CDR1 is LGHDT and CDR2 is YNNKEL in the germline V gene (reference sequence). These data are taken from a study of T cell responses to AZD1222 COVID-19 vaccine. Background on the study: Pooled in the analysis were second doses at about 4 or about 12 weeks.

Findings and caveats of the study: Donors were largely white British and mainly female; clonal diversity was possibly underestimated. Vaccination with two AZD1222 doses was followed by a rise in Spike-specific TCR breadth and depth. Baseline serostatus was positive in only a handful of AZD1222 recipients.

V and J are TRBV3-1 (or the pseudogene TRBV3-2) and TRBJ1-5; no firm D call. This TCR came from an adult in good health. The sequences come from peripheral blood, collected on day 0 of AZD1222 vaccination. CDR3 DNA sequence: TGTGCCAGCAGCCAACCTCAGGCGGAGGACTTCAGCAATCAGCCCCAGCATTTT. It translates to CASSQPQAEDFSNQPQHF.